This T cell receptor beta chain was obtained from a study of CD8+CD57+ T cells in acquired aplastic anemia. Looking at the study overall: The DNA of sorted CD4+ and CD8+ cells averaged 3.2 ug. Roughly 11 million reads were obtained on average for healthy donor CD4+ cells.

CDR1 and CDR2 from the germline V gene are SNHLY and FYNNEI. The CDR3 is 16 residues long, ends included. Study observations and caveats: Between patients and controls, CD8+ Simpson's diversity did not vary significantly.

The use of genomic DNA as template underpinned the TCR beta VDJ and CDR3 profiling. TCRdb re-derived calls from the reads in MiXCR, one entry per CDR3 protein. Of hundreds of thousands of distinct CDR3 sequences listed, 65% to 80% are singletons. Concerning this clonotype itself: Its specificity is unknown. Given the absence of the conserved phenylalanine or tryptophan at the CDR3 end, a read error is likely. Because the CDR3's place on the DNA is in doubt, the DNA is left out and the CDR3 is given as listed by TCRdb.

The J gene is TRBJ1-1, the V gene TRBV2; the listed D gene, TRBD1, was not tested against the DNA. This clonotype was sampled from a human donor in good health, serving as a control. Material: sorted CD4+, CD8+, or CD8+CD57+ T cells (not recorded which) from PBMCs. This chain's CDR3 is CASSLQGDTQYFDPCT.